Listed below are T cell receptor beta chains from one sample, sequenced in a study of shared clonotypes between healthy human individuals. Only in-frame clones appear in the TCRdb table, and some are missing; sequencing was by immunoSEQ multiplex PCR. The sample has millions of clones; just under 95% are singletons. Sequencing was done on a sample of naive CD8+ T cells sorted from blood. The source of these receptors is a young man in good health. Each CDR3 is given with its conserved first and last residue. The order of the fields is clone size, D gene, J gene, V gene, CDR3 DNA, CDR3 protein. The D gene is left open where the match is weak. Expanded clones are given a class, and other clones once, few, many or no size at all.

once,.,TRBJ2-2,TRBV4-1,TGCGCCAGCAGCCAAGATCCACAGGGCGCCGGGGAGCTGTTTTTT,CASSQDPQGAGELFF
.,.,TRBJ2-7,TRBV2,TGTGCCAGCAGTGTTTCAGCAAGCTCCTACGAGCAGTACTTC,CASSVSASSYEQYF
.,TRBD2,TRBJ2-7,TRBV5-1,TGCGCCAGCAGCACGGCGGGGGGCGACTACGAGCAGTACTTC,CASSTAGGDYEQYF
.,.,TRBJ1-5,TRBV6-6,TGTGCCAGCATTCCCAAAGGCCTCGGCAATCAGCCCCAGCATTTT,CASIPKGLGNQPQHF
.,TRBD2,TRBJ2-2,TRBV27,TGTGCCAGCACGGCCCTCGGGACTAGCCACACCGGGGAGCTGTTTTTT,CASTALGTSHTGELFF
.,.,TRBJ2-1,TRBV27,TGTGCCAGCAGTTTCCCCGGACTCCTAAATGAGCAGTTCTTC,CASSFPGLLNEQFF
few,TRBD2,TRBJ2-1,TRBV2,TGTGCCAGCAGTGAAGCGCCCAGACTAGCTCCCAATGAGCAGTTCTTC,CASSEAPRLAPNEQFF
.,TRBD2,TRBJ2-1,TRBV30,TGTGCCTGGAGTGTGTGGGGGGAGGGAGTCGACAATGAGCAGTTCTTC,CAWSVWGEGVDNEQFF
.,TRBD1,TRBJ2-3,TRBV5-1,TGCGCCAGCAGCTTGAAAGGACAGGGGGCTTTCGAGCAGTATTTT,CASSLKGQGAFEQYF
once,.,TRBJ2-5,TRBV11-2,TGTGCCAGCAGCCCTCCGGCTGGGAGAACAGAGACCCAGTACTTC,CASSPPAGRTETQYF
.,.,TRBJ2-2,TRBV10-3,TGTGCCATCAGTGAGCCGGACTACAACGGGGAGCTGTTTTTT,CAISEPDYNGELFF
.,.,TRBJ2-7,TRBV2,TGTGCCAGCAGTGAAGTTCTTGCAGGGTTTTCCTACGAGCAGTACTTC,CASSEVLAGFSYEQYF
.,TRBD2,TRBJ2-1,TRBV18,TGTGCCAGCTCACCAAGTACTAGCGGGAGCTCCTACAATGAGCAGTTCTTC,CASSPSTSGSSYNEQFF
.,TRBD2,TRBJ2-1,TRBV6-5,TGTGCCAGCAGTTACGAGGGACTAGTCTACAATGAGCAGTTCTTC,CASSYEGLVYNEQFF
.,.,TRBJ2-2,TRBV9,TGTGCCAGCAGCGTCCTCACCGGGGAGCTGTTTTTT,CASSVLTGELFF
.,TRBD2,TRBJ2-3,TRBV30,TGTGCCTGGAGTAGGAGCGGGATAAGTGCAGATACGCAGTATTTT,CAWSRSGISADTQYF
.,TRBD2,TRBJ2-2,TRBV2,TGTGCCAGCGAGGGTTGGGAGGGCGCGAGCACCGGGGAGCTGTTTTTT,CASEGWEGASTGELFF
.,TRBD1,TRBJ2-3,TRBV28,TGTGCCAGCAACCAGGACAGGGGTTTCGATACGCAGTATTTT,CASNQDRGFDTQYF
.,.,TRBJ1-2,TRBV6-5,TGTGCCAGCAGTTACTCCCCAGGGAACAGCTATGGCTACACCTTC,CASSYSPGNSYGYTF
once,TRBD1,TRBJ1-1,TRBV4-3,TGCGCCAGCAGCCAAGATAATGTTGGGCAGGGGGGATTGAACACTGAAGCTTTCTTT,CASSQDNVGQGGLNTEAFF
.,TRBD1,TRBJ1-4,TRBV29-1,TGCAGCGGGAGCGGACAGGGCGGGAATGAAAAACTGTTTTTT,CSGSGQGGNEKLFF
.,.,TRBJ1-1,TRBV25-1,TGTGCCAGCAGTGATCCAAACACTGAAGCTTTCTTT,CASSDPNTEAFF
once,.,TRBJ2-7,TRBV18,TGTGCCAGCTCACCGCAGGAGAGGGCCTACGAGCAGTACTTC,CASSPQERAYEQYF
.,TRBD1,TRBJ2-1,TRBV10-3,TGTGCCATCAGTGAGTCTGAGACAGGGGCCTACAATGAGCAGTTCTTC,CAISESETGAYNEQFF
.,.,TRBJ1-2,TRBV7-9,TGTGCCAGCAGCTTACTCGCGGGGCATGGCTACACCTTC,CASSLLAGHGYTF
.,.,TRBJ1-4,TRBV7-9,TGTGCCGTTGGGGTGCTGGGGCGAAATGAAAAACTGTTTTTT,CAVGVLGRNEKLFF
.,.,TRBJ2-1,TRBV5-6,TGTGCCAGCAGTCGACAGGATGGATTGAATGAGCAGTTCTTC,CASSRQDGLNEQFF
.,.,TRBJ2-7,TRBV7-2,TGTGCCAGCAGCTTAGTACAGGGTTTCTACGAGCAGTACTTC,CASSLVQGFYEQYF
.,.,TRBJ2-7,TRBV12-5,TGTGCTAGTGGCTCGGGAGATAGAGACTACGAGCAGTACTTC,CASGSGDRDYEQYF
.,.,TRBJ2-1,TRBV10-3,TGTGCCATCAGTGAGGACTCATCGAGGCAGTTCTTC,CAISEDSSRQFF
.,.,TRBJ1-1,TRBV4-1,TGCGCCAGCAGCCAAAGAGAGGGGCAGGGTGGCACTGAAGCTTTCTTT,CASSQREGQGGTEAFF
.,.,TRBJ2-2,TRBV27,TGTGCCAGCAGTTCGGCCCCCGGGGAGCTGTTTTTT,CASSSAPGELFF
.,TRBD1,TRBJ2-2,TRBV9,TGTGCCAGCAGCGTCCAAGGACAGGGCCGAAGCACCGGGGAGCTGTTTTTT,CASSVQGQGRSTGELFF
once,.,TRBJ1-4,TRBV28,TGTGCCAGCACCATCTGGGGGGGTAATGAAAAACTGTTTTTT,CASTIWGGNEKLFF
.,.,TRBJ2-5,TRBV5-6,TGTGCCAGCAAGGATCGGACCAAGGACCAAGAGACCCAGTACTTC,CASKDRTKDQETQYF
.,TRBD1,TRBJ2-5,TRBV7-7,TGTGCTAGCAGCTTACCGGGACAGGGGGTAGAGACCCAGTACTTC,CASSLPGQGVETQYF
.,TRBD1,TRBJ2-7,TRBV28,TGTGCCAGCAGTTTCCTCGACAGGGGGACCTACGAGCAGTACTTC,CASSFLDRGTYEQYF
.,TRBD1,TRBJ1-5,TRBV27,TGTGCCAGCAGACCAACAGGGGTGATTCAGCCCCAGCATTTT,CASRPTGVIQPQHF
.,TRBD1,TRBJ2-2,TRBV11-2,TGTGCCAGCAGACCTAACCCCGCTACAGGGGGGAACACCGGGGAGCTGTTTTTT,CASRPNPATGGNTGELFF
.,.,TRBJ2-7,TRBV2,TGTGCCAGCAGTGAAGAGGGCCCCAGCTACGAGCAGTACTTC,CASSEEGPSYEQYF
once,.,TRBJ2-5,TRBV28,TGTGCCAGCATCCCCACAGGGAGTTATCAAGAGACCCAGTACTTC,CASIPTGSYQETQYF
.,TRBD2,TRBJ2-7,TRBV2,TGTGCCAGCAGTAAGGGCGGGAGGGACCTCTACGAGCAGTACTTC,CASSKGGRDLYEQYF
.,.,TRBJ2-7,TRBV27,TGTGCCAGCAGTTTATCAGGACATGCCTACGAGCAGTACTTC,CASSLSGHAYEQYF
.,TRBD2,TRBJ2-1,TRBV15,TGTGCCACCAGCTTAGCGGGGGCCGTCGAGCAGTTCTTC,CATSLAGAVEQFF
.,.,TRBJ2-1,TRBV30,TGTGCCTGGAGCTGGGCCGACAATGAGCAGTTCTTC,CAWSWADNEQFF
.,TRBD1,TRBJ1-5,TRBV27,TGTGCCAGCAAGACAGGGGTCGGTCAGCCCCAGCATTTT,CASKTGVGQPQHF
.,.,TRBJ2-3,TRBV4-1,TGCGCCAGCAGCCATAATCAAGATACGCAGTATTTT,CASSHNQDTQYF
once,TRBD2,TRBJ2-3,TRBV2,TGTGCCAGTACCGGGACTAGCGGCGGCACAGATACGCAGTATTTT,CASTGTSGGTDTQYF
.,TRBD1,TRBJ2-7,TRBV19,TGTGCCAGTAGCTCCCTGTTGCTTGCGCCCGGGACAGGATCCTACGAGCAGTACTTC,CASSSLLLAPGTGSYEQYF
.,TRBD2,TRBJ2-5,TRBV10-3,TGTGCCATCAGTGAGTCGAAGGCTCTCGCGGGAGGGCCTGCAGAGACCCAGTACTTC,CAISESKALAGGPAETQYF
.,.,TRBJ2-7,TRBV6-5,TGTGCCAGCAGTCCGACGGAATACTACGAGCAGTACTTC,CASSPTEYYEQYF
.,TRBD2,TRBJ2-3,TRBV30,TGTGCCTGGAGTGCCTCGGGAGGGCCGTCAGATACGCAGTATTTT,CAWSASGGPSDTQYF
once,.,TRBJ1-1,TRBV4-1,TGCGCCAGCAGCCCCTATGCTGCCAGGGAGGGCACTGAAGCTTTCTTT,CASSPYAAREGTEAFF
.,.,TRBJ1-5,TRBV7-9,TGTGCCAGCAGCCTGGGACTGTTTAGCAATCAGCCCCAGCATTTT,CASSLGLFSNQPQHF